This entry lists 2 T cell receptor beta chains sequenced from one sample in a study of blood T cell repertoires in COVID-19. TCRdb's copy holds only in-frame clones and misses some; the assay was immunoSEQ multiplex PCR. This table holds some 270,000 clones, around 93% found once. Sequenced: PBMCs or T cells enriched from blood (not recorded which). These receptor sequences come from a man aged 35 to 55 who had been exposed to COVID-19.

The chain employs TRBV6-5 and TRBJ2-7; unclear D gene. Deletions cut 0 bases from V and 3 bases from J, with 6 bases between. The CDR3 has 13 amino acids. Germline assignment: CDR1 MNHEY and CDR2 SVGAGI. CDR3 region: CASSYSSRYEQYF. The CDR3, as DNA: TGTGCCAGCAGTTACTCGAGTCGCTACGAGCAGTACTTC.

The chain carries TRBV18 and TRBJ2-1; 16 positions agree with TRBD2. Germline CDR1 and CDR2: KGHSH and LQKENI. The CDR3 has 20 residues. Germline trimming cut 3 bases from V and 0 bases from J; bases unmatched to any gene: 8. In nucleotides, the CDR3 is TGTGCCAGCTCACCGGAATCCGGGACTAGCGGGAGGGCCTCCTACAATGAGCAGTTCTTC. It is translated as CASSPESGTSGRASYNEQFF.